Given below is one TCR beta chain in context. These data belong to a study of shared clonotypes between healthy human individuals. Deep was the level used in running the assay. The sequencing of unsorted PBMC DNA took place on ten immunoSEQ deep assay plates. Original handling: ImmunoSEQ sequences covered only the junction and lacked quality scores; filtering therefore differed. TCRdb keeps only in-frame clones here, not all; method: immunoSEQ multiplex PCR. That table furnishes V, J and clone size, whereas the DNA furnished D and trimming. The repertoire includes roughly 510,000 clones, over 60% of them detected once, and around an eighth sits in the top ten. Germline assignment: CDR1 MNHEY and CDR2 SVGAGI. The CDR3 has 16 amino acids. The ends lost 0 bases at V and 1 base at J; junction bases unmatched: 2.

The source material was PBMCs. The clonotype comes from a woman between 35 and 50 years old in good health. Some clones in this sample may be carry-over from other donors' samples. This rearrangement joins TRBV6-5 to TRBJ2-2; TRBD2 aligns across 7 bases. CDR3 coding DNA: TGTGCCAGCAGTTACTCGGGACTACAGAACACCGGGGAGCTGTTTTTT. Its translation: CASSYSGLQNTGELFF.